The T cell receptor (beta chain) described here comes from a study of immune reconstitution after stem cell transplant in scleroderma. With regard to this clonotype: This may be a read error: a much more frequent sequence differs by one nucleotide.

TCRdb used MiXCR to reprocess the RT-PCR reads, holding one entry per CDR3 protein. The sample records about 4,800 distinct CDR3 sequences, less than 8.5% being singletons. The CDR3 length is 17 residues. Trimming shortened V by 6 bases and J by 0 bases, and 20 bases separated the two germline ends. In germline, CDR1 is LNHDA, CDR2 SQIVND (reference sequence). Sampling was performed before or after autologous hematopoietic stem cell transplantation (not recorded which). The TCR sequence derives from a male donor with systemic sclerosis. The chain recombines TRBV19 with TRBJ1-1; the D is unclear. The CDR3 DNA is TGTGCCAGTAGCCCTCGTGATACAGACTACATGAACACTGAAGCTTTCTTT. It yields the protein CASSPRDTDYMNTEAFF.